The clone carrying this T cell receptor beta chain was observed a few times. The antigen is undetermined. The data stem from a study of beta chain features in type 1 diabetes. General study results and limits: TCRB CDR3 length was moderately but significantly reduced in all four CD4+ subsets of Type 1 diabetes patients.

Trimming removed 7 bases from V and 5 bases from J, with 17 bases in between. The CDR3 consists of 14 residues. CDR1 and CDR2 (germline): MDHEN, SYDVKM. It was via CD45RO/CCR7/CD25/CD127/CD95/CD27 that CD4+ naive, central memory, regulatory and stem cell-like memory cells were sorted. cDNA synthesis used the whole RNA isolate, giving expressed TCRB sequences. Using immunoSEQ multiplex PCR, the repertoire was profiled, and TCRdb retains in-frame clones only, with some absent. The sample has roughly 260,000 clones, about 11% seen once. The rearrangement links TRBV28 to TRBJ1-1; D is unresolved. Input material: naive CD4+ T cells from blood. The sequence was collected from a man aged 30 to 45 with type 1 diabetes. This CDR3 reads CASTLLLSVTEAFF. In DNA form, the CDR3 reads TGTGCCAGCACCCTTCTACTGTCTGTGACTGAAGCTTTCTTT.